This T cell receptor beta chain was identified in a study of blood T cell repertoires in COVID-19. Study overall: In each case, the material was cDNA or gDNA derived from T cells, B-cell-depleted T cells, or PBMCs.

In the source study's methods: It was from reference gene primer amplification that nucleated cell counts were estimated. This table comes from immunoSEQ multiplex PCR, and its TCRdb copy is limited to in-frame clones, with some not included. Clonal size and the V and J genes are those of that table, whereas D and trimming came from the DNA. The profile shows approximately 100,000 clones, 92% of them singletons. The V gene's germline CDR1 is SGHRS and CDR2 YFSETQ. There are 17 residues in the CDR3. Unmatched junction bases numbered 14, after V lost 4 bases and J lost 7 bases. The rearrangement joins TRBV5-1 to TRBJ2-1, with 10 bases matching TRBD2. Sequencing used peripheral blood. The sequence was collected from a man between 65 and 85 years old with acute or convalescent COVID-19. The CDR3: CASSPGPTSGVPNEQFF. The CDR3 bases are TGCGCCAGCAGCCCAGGGCCTACTAGCGGGGTTCCTAATGAGCAGTTCTTC. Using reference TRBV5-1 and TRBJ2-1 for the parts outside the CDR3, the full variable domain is KAGVTQTPRYLIKTRGQQVTLSCSPISGHRSVSWYQQTPGQGLQFLFEYFSETQRNKGNFPGRFSGRQFSNSRSEMNVSTLELGDSALYLCASSPGPTSGVPNEQFFGPGTRLTVL.